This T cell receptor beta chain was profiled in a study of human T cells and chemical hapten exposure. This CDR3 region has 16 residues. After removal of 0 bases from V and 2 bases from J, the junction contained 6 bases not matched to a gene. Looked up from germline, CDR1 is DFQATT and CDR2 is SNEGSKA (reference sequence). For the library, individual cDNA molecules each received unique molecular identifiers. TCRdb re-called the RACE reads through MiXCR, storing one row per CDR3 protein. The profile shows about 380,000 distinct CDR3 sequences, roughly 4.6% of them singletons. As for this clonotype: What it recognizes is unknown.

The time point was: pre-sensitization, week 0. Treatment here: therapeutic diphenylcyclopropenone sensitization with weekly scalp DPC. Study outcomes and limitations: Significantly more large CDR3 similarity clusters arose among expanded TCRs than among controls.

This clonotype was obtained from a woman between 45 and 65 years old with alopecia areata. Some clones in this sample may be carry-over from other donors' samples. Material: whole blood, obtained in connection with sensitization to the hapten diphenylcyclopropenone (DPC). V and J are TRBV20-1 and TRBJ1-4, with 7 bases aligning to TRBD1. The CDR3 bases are TGCAGTGCTAGAGATCCGAAGGGGGCGACTAATGAAAAACTGTTTTTT. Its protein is CSARDPKGATNEKLFF.